These T cell receptor beta chains were read from a single sample in a study of sequential checkpoint blockade in melanoma. This table comes from immunoSEQ multiplex PCR, and its TCRdb copy is limited to in-frame clones, with some not included. This sample yields some 40,000 clones, of which approximately 30% are seen a single time; about 1.6% belongs to the top ten. Here the sequenced sample was tumor tissue (inferred from file names), taken from a patient given nivolumab and ipilimumab in sequence. These receptors came from a human donor with melanoma. Each CDR3 is given with its conserved first and last residue. D genes are given only for firm matches. The listing skips clone size in some rows; elsewhere it reads once, few, many or a size class.

>once|TRBJ2-1|TRBD2|TRBV29-1
CSPRVGSLAGGPSEQFF
TGCAGCCCCAGAGTTGGGTCGCTAGCGGGAGGGCCGAGTGAGCAGTTCTTC
>once|TRBJ2-7|-|TRBV18
CASSPASSYEQYF
TGTGCCAGCTCACCAGCTAGCTCCTACGAGCAGTACTTC
>-|TRBJ2-3|-|TRBV27
CASSDDWRTDTQYF
TGTGCCAGCAGTGACGACTGGCGCACAGATACGCAGTATTTT
>many|TRBJ1-4|-|TRBV4-1
CASSQGRQVRNEKLFF
TGCGCCAGCAGCCAGGGACGACAGGTTCGTAATGAAAAACTGTTTTTT
>many|TRBJ1-4|TRBD1|TRBV11-3
CASSLVFIGQENEKLFF
TGTGCCAGCAGCTTAGTGTTTATAGGACAGGAGAATGAAAAACTGTTTTTT
>-|TRBJ2-7|-|TRBV19
CASSIIPPAVVYEQYF
TGTGCCAGTAGTATAATCCCACCGGCAGTAGTCTACGAGCAGTACTTC
>few|TRBJ1-2|-|TRBV10-3
CAISESDTYGYTF
TGTGCCATCAGTGAGTCGGACACGTATGGCTACACCTTC
>-|TRBJ2-2|-|TRBV7-7
CASSMTENTGELFF
TGTGCTAGCAGCATGACTGAGAACACCGGGGAGCTGTTTTTT
>-|TRBJ2-3|-|TRBV15
CATSSSEGGLGTDTQYF
TGTGCCACCAGCAGTTCTGAGGGCGGTCTGGGCACAGATACGCAGTATTTT
>-|TRBJ2-3|-|TRBV5-1
CASSSGTRGTDTQYF
TGCGCCAGCAGCTCCGGTACCCGAGGGACAGATACGCAGTATTTT
>-|TRBJ2-7|TRBD1|TRBV11-3
CASTNQLGQGEQYF
TGTGCCAGCACCAACCAGTTGGGACAGGGAGAACAGTACTTC
>-|TRBJ1-2|-|TRBV10-2
CASSESGGANYGYTF
TGCGCCAGCAGTGAGTCGGGGGGCGCTAACTATGGCTACACCTTC
>few|TRBJ2-3|-|TRBV11-3
CASSPRPDSDTQYF
TGTGCCAGCAGCCCCCGCCCGGACTCCGATACGCAGTATTTT
>-|TRBJ1-1|TRBD1|TRBV11-3
CASSPLRGLNTEAFF
TGTGCCAGCAGCCCCCTAAGGGGGCTGAACACTGAAGCTTTCTTT
>-|TRBJ2-7|TRBD2|TRBV30
CACGTSGTEQYF
TGTGCCTGTGGGACTAGCGGGACCGAGCAGTACTTC
>few|TRBJ2-3|-|TRBV14
CASSQDLLLVTDTQYF
TGTGCCAGCAGCCAAGATTTGCTCTTAGTGACAGATACGCAGTATTTT
>-|TRBJ2-7|-|TRBV23-1
CASSQYPTSGTACTEQYF
TGCGCCAGCAGTCAATATCCCACGTCAGGGACGGCCTGTACGGAGCAGTACTTC
>-|TRBJ2-7|-|TRBV6-8
CASTRGEGVEQYF
TGTGCCAGCACCAGAGGGGAGGGGGTCGAGCAGTACTTC
>-|TRBJ1-2|-|TRBV30
CAWGATGYHGYTF
TGTGCCTGGGGAGCCACAGGGTATCATGGCTACACCTTC
>few|TRBJ2-1|TRBD1|TRBV6-8
CASSGTGGINEQFF
TGTGCCAGCTCCGGGACAGGGGGAATCAATGAGCAGTTCTTC
>-|TRBJ2-3|-|TRBV5-1
CASSPGRDADTQYF
TGCGCCAGCAGCCCAGGGCGGGATGCCGATACGCAGTATTTT
>-|TRBJ2-7|-|TRBV4-1
CASSLREASYEQYF
TGCGCCAGCAGCCTCAGGGAAGCCTCCTACGAGCAGTACTTC
>few|TRBJ1-1|-|TRBV6-8
CASSYRRVEAFF
TGTGCCAGCAGTTACCGGCGGGTGGAGGCTTTCTTT
>few|TRBJ1-6|-|TRBV6-4
CATEDNSPLHF
TGTGCCACCGAAGATAATTCACCCCTCCACTTT